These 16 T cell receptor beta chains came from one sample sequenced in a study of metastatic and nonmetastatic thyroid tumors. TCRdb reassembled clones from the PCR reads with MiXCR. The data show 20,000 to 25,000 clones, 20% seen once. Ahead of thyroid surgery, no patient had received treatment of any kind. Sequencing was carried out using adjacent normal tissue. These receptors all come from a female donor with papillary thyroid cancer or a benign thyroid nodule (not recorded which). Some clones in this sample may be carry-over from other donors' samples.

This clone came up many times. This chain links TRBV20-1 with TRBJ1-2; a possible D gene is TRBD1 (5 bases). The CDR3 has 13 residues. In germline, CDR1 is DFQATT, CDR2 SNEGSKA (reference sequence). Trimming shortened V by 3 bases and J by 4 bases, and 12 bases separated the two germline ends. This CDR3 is CSASRRGGYGYTF. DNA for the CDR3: TGCAGTGCTAGTAGGCGGGGGGGCTATGGCTACACCTTC.

In nucleotides, the CDR3 is TGCAGTGCTAGAGATGTCCGCTCGGTAGCGGGTGGGGCGTACAATGAGCAGTTCTTC. It yields the protein CSARDVRSVAGGAYNEQFF. The chain is built from TRBV20-1 and TRBJ2-1; 7 bases fit TRBD2. In germline, CDR1 is DFQATT, CDR2 SNEGSKA (reference sequence). The CDR3 contains 19 residues. The junction had 18 bases not matched to a gene; V was cut back by 0 bases and J by 4 bases.

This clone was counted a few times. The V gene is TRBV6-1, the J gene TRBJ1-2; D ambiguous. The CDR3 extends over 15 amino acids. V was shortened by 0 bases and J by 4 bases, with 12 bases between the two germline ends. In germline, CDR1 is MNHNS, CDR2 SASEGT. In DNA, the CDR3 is TGTGCCAGCAGTGAAGCATCACAAGGACGCTATGGCTACACCTTC. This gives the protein CASSEASQGRYGYTF.

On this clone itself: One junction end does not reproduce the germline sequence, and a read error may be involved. The CDR3 loop reads CASSSSKFKFSYNSPLNF. The CDR3 DNA sequence: TGTGCCAGCAGCTCGTCTAAGTTCAAATTCTCCTATAATTCACCCCTCAACTTT. This sequence joins TRBV28 and TRBJ1-6, with D hard to call. This CDR3 has 18 amino acids. CDR1 and CDR2 (germline): MDHEN, SYDVKM.

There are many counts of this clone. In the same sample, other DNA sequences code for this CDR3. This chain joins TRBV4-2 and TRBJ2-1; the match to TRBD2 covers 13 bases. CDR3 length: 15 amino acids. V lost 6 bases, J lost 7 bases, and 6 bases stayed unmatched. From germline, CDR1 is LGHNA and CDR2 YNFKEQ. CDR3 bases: TGTGCCAGCAGAACTAGCGGGAGGGAAGGAAATGAGCAGTTCTTC. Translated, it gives CASRTSGREGNEQFF.

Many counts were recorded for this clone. In DNA form, the CDR3 reads TGTGCCAGCAGCCTTTGGGGATACGAGCAGTACTTC. This encodes CASSLWGYEQYF. The V call is TRBV5-4, the J call TRBJ2-7, with no clear D. The CDR3 runs 12 residues. V was cut by 4 bases and J by 4 bases, with 9 bases left in between. Germline CDR1 reads SGHNT; CDR2 reads YYREEE (reference sequence).

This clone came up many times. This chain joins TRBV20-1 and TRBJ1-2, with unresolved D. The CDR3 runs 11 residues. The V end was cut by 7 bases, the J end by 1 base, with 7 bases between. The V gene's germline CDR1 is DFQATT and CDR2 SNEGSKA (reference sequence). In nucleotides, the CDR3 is TGCAGTGGTTGGAGTAACTATGGCTACACCTTC. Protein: CSGWSNYGYTF.

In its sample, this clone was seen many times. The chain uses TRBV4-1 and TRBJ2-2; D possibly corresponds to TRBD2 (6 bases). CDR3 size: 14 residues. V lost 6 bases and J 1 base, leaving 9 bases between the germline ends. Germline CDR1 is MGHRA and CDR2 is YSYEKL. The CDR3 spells CASRFGGNTGELFF. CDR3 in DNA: TGCGCCAGCAGGTTCGGGGGGAACACCGGGGAGCTGTTTTTT.

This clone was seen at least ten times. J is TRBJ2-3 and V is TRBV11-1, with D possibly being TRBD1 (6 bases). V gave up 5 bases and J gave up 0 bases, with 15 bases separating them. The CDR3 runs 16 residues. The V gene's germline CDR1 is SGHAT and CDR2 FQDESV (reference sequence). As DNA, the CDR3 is TGTGCCAGCAGCCCCCCGGGACACTATAGCACAGATACGCAGTATTTT. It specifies CASSPPGHYSTDTQYF.

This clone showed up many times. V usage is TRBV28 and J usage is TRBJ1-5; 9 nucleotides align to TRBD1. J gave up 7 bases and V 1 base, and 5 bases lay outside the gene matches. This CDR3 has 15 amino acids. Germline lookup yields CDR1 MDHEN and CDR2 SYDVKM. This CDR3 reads CASSLLGQGGQPQHF. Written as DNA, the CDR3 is TGTGCCAGCAGTTTATTGGGACAGGGTGGGCAGCCCCAGCATTTT.

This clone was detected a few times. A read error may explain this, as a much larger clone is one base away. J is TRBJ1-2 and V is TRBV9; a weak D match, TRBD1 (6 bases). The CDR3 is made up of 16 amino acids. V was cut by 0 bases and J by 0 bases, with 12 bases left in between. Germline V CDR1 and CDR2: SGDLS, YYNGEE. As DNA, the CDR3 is TGTGCCAGCAGCGTAGGTCCAGGGGACCCTAACTATGGCTACACCTTC. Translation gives CASSVGPGDPNYGYTF.

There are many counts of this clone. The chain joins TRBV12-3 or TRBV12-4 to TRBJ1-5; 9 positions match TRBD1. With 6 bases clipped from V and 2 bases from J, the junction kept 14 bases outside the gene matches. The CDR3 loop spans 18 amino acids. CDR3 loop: CASSPPTGGAGGNQPQHF. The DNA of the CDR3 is TGTGCCAGCAGCCCCCCAACAGGGGGCGCCGGGGGCAATCAGCCCCAGCATTTT.

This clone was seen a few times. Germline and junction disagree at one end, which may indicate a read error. CDR3 region: CAGSAKYPKNIQYF. The CDR3 nucleotides read TGTGCCGGTAGTGCGAAGTACCCCAAAAACATTCAGTACTTC. V and J are TRBV19 and TRBJ2-4; D gene uncertain. Germline CDR1 reads LNHDA; CDR2 reads SQIVND (reference sequence). The CDR3 covers 14 residues. The variable domain in full, completed from reference TRBV19 and TRBJ2-4, reads DGGITQSPKYLFRKEGQNVTLSCEQNLNHDAMYWYRQDPGQGLRLIYYSQIVNDFQKGDIAEGYSVSREKKESFPLTVTSAQKNPTAFYLCAGSAKYPKNIQYFGAGTRLSVL.

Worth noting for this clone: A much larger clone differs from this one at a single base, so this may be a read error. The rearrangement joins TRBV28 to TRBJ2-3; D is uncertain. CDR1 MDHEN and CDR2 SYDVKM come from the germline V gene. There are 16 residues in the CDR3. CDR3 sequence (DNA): TGTACCAGCAGTTCCCCCGCGAGACTTAGCACAGATACGCAGTATTTT. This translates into CTSSSPARLSTDTQYF.

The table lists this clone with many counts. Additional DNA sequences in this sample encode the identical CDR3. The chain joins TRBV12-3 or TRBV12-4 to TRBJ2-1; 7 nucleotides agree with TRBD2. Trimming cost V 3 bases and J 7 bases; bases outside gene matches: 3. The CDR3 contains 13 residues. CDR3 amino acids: CASSLGLRNEQFF. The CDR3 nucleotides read TGTGCCAGCAGTTTGGGACTACGTAATGAGCAGTTCTTC.

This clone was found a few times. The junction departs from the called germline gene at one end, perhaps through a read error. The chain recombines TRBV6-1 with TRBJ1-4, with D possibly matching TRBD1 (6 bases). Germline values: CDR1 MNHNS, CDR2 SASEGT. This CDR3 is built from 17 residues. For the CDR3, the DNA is TGTGCCAGCAGTGAAGCGAGAGGGAGGGGGACTAATGAAGAACTGTTTTTT. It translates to CASSEARGRGTNEELFF.